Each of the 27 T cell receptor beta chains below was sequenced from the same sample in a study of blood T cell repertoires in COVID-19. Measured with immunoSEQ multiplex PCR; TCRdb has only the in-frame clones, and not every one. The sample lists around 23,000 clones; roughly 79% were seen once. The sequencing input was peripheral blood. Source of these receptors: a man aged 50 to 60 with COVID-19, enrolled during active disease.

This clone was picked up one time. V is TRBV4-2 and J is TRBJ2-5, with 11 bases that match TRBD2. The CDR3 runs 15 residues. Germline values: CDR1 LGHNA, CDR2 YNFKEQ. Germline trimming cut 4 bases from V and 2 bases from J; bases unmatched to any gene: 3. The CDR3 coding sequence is TGTGCCAGCAGCCGGGGACTAGCGGATCAAGAGACCCAGTACTTC. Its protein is CASSRGLADQETQYF.

The CDR3 region has the DNA TGTGCCAGCAGTGTGAGCTACGAGCAGTACTTC. Translated, it gives CASSVSYEQYF. V gene TRBV2 combines with J gene TRBJ2-7, with unresolved D. This CDR3 spans 11 amino acids. Germline V lookup: CDR1 SNHLY, CDR2 FYNNEI. V lost 4 bases, J lost 3 bases, and 4 bases lay in between.

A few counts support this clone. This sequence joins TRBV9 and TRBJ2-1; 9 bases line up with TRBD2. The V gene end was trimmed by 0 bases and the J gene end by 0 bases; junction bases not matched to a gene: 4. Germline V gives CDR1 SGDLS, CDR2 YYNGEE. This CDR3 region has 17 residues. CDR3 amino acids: CASSVDGSGSSYNEQFF. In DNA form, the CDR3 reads TGTGCCAGCAGCGTAGATGGTAGCGGGAGCTCCTACAATGAGCAGTTCTTC.

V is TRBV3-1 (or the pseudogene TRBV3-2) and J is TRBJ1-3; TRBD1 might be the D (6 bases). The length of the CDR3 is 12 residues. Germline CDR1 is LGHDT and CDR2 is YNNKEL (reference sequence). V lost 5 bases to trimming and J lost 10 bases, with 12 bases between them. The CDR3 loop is CASSWTAKTIYF. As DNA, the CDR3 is TGTGCCAGCAGCTGGACAGCTAAGACCATATATTTT.

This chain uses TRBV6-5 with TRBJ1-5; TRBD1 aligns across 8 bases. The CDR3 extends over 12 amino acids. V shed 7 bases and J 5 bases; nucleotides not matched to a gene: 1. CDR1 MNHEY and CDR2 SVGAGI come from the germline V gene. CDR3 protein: CASNRGDQPQHF. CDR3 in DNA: TGTGCCAGCAACAGGGGGGATCAGCCCCAGCATTTT.

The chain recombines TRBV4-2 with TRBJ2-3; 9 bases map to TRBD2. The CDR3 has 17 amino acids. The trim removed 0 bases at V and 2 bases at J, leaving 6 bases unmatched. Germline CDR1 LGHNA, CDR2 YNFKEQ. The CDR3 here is CASSQDVGGGATDTQYF. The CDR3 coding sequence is TGTGCCAGCAGCCAAGATGTGGGCGGGGGGGCCACAGATACGCAGTATTTT.

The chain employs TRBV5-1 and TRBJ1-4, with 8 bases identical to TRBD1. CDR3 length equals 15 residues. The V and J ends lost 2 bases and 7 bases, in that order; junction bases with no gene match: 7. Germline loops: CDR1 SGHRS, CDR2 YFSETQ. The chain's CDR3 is CASSLLGQASEKLFF. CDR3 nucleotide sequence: TGCGCCAGCAGCTTACTGGGACAGGCTTCTGAAAAACTGTTTTTT.

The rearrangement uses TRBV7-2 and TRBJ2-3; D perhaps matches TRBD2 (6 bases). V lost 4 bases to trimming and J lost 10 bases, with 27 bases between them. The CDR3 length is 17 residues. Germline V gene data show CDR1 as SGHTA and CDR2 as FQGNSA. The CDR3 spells CASSSGYLRRNRGAQYF. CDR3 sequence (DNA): TGTGCCAGCAGCTCCGGATACCTGAGGAGAAACCGCGGGGCGCAGTATTTT.

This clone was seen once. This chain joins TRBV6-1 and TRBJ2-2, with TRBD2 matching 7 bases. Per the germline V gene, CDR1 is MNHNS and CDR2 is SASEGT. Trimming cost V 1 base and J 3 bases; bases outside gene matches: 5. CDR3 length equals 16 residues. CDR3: CASSEVLGGDTGELFF. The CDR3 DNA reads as TGTGCCAGCAGTGAAGTTCTGGGAGGGGACACCGGGGAGCTGTTTTTT.

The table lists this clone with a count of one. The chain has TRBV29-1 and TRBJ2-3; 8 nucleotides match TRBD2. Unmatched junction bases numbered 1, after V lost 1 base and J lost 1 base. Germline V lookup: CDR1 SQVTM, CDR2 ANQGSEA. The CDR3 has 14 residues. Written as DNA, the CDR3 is TGCAGCGTTGAAGGTAGCGGGGGCACAGATACGCAGTATTTT. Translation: CSVEGSGGTDTQYF.

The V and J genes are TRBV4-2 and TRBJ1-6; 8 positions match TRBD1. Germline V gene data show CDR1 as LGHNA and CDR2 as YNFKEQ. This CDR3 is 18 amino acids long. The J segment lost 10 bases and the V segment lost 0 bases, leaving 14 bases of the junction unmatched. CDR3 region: CASSQDSPGQGAGSPLHF. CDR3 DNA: TGTGCCAGCAGCCAAGATTCTCCCGGACAGGGTGCTGGGTCACCCCTCCACTTT.

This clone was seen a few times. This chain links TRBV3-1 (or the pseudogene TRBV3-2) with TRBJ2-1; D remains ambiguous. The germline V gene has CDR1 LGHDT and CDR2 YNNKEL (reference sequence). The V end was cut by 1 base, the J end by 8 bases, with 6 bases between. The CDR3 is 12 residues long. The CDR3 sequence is CASSQGWHEQFF. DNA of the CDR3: TGTGCCAGCAGCCAAGGATGGCATGAGCAGTTCTTC.

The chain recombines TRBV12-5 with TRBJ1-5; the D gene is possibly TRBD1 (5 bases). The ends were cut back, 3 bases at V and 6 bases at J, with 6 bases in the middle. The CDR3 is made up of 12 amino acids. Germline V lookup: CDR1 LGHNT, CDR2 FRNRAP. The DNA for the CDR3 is TGTGCTAGTGGTTTCGACAGTCAGCCCCAGCATTTT. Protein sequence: CASGFDSQPQHF.

Here the CDR3 reads CASSLLGFYGYTF. CDR3 coding DNA: TGTGCCAGCAGTTTACTCGGGTTCTATGGCTACACCTTC. The chain combines TRBV28 with TRBJ1-2; D remains unclear. Germline V lookup: CDR1 MDHEN, CDR2 SYDVKM. There are 13 residues in the CDR3. V lost 2 bases and J lost 4, with 8 bases in between.

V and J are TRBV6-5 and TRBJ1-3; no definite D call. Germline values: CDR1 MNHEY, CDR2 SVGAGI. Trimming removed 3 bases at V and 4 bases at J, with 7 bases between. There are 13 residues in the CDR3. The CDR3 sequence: CASSYWPGNTIYF. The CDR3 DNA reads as TGTGCCAGCAGTTATTGGCCCGGAAACACCATATATTTT.

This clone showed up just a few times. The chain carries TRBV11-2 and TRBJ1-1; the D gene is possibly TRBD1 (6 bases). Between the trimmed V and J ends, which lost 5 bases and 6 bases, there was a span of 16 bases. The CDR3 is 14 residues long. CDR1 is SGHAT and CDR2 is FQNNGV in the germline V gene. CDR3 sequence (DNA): TGTGCCAGCAGCATCCAGGACAGCGACGCTGAAGCTTTCTTT. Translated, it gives CASSIQDSDAEAFF.

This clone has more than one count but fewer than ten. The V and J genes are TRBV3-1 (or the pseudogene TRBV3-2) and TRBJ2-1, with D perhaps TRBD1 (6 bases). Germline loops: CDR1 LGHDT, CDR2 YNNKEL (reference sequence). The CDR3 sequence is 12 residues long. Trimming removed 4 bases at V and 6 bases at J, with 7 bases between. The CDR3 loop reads CASSLGGNEQFF. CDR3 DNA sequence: TGTGCCAGCAGCCTAGGGGGCAATGAGCAGTTCTTC.

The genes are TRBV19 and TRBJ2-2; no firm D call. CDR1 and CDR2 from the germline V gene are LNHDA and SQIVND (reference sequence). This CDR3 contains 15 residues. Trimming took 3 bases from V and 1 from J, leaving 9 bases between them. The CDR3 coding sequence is TGTGCCAGTAGTATTAGGAGAGAGAACACCGGGGAGCTGTTTTTT. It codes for CASSIRRENTGELFF. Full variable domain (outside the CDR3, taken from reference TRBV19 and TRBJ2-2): DGGITQSPKYLFRKEGQNVTLSCEQNLNHDAMYWYRQDPGQGLRLIYYSQIVNDFQKGDIAEGYSVSREKKESFPLTVTSAQKNPTAFYLCASSIRRENTGELFFGEGSRLTVL.

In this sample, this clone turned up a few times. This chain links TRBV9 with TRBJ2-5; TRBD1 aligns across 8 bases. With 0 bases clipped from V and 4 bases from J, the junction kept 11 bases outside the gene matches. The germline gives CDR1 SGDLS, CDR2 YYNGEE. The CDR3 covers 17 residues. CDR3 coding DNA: TGTGCCAGCAGCGTAGCTGCGGGACAGGCACCAGGAGAGACCCAGTACTTC. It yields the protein CASSVAAGQAPGETQYF. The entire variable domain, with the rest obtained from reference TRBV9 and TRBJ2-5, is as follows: DSGVTQTPKHLITATGQRVTLRCSPRSGDLSVYWYQQSLDQGLQFLIQYYNGEERAKGNILERFSAQQFPDLHSELNLSSLELGDSALYFCASSVAAGQAPGETQYFGPGTRLLVL.

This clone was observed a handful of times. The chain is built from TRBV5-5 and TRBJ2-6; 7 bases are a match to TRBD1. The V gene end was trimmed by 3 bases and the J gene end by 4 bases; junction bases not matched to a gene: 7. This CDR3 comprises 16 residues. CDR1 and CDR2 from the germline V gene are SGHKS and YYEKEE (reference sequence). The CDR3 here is CASSSGTAEGANVLTF. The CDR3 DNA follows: TGTGCCAGCAGCTCCGGGACAGCGGAGGGGGCCAACGTCCTGACTTTC. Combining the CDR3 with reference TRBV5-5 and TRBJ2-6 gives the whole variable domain DAGVTQSPTHLIKTRGQQVTLRCSPISGHKSVSWYQQVLGQGPQFIFQYYEKEERGRGNFPDRFSARQFPNYSSELNVNALLLGDSALYLCASSSGTAEGANVLTFGAGSRLTVL.

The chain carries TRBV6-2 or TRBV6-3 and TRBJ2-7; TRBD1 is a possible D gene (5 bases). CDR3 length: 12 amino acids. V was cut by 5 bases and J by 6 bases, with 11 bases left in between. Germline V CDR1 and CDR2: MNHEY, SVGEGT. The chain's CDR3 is CASSLRRGEQYF. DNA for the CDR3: TGTGCCAGCAGTCTCCGTAGGGGCGAGCAGTACTTC.

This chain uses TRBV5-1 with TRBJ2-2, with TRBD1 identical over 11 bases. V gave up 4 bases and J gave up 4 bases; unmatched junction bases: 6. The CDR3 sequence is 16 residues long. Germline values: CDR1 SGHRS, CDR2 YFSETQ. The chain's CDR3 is CASSPGQGAPTGELFF. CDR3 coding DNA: TGCGCCAGCAGCCCAGGACAGGGGGCCCCCACCGGGGAGCTGTTTTTT.

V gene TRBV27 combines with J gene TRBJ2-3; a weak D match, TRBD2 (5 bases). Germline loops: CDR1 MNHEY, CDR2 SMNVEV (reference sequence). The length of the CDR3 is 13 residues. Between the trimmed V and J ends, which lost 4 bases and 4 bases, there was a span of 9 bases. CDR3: CASSSASSDTQYF. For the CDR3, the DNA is TGTGCCAGCAGTTCGGCTAGCTCAGATACGCAGTATTTT.

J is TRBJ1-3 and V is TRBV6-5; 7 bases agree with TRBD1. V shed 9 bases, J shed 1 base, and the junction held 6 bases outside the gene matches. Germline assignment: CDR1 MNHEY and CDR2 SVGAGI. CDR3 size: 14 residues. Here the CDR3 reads CASWTGLSGNTIYF. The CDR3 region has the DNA TGTGCCAGTTGGACAGGCCTTTCTGGAAACACCATATATTTT.

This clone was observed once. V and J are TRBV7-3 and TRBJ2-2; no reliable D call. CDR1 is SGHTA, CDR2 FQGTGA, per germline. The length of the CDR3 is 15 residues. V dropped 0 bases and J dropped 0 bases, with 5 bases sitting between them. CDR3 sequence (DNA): TGTGCCAGCAGCTTAACCTCTGCGAACACCGGGGAGCTGTTTTTT. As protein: CASSLTSANTGELFF.

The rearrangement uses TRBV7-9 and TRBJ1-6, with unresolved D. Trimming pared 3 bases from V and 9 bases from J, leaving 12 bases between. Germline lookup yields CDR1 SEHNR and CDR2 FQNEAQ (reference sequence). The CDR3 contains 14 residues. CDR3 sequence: CASSFSEVGSPLHF. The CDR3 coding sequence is TGTGCCAGCAGCTTTTCGGAGGTTGGTTCACCCCTCCACTTT.

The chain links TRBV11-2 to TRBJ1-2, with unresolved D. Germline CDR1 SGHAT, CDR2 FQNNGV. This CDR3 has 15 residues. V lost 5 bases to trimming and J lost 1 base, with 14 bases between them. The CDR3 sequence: CASSDGILRNYGYTF. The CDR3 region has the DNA TGTGCCAGCAGCGACGGGATCCTACGTAACTATGGCTACACCTTC. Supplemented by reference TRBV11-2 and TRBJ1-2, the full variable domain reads EAGVAQSPRYKIIEKRQSVAFWCNPISGHATLYWYQQILGQGPKLLIQFQNNGVVDDSQLPKDRFSAERLKGVDSTLKIQPAKLEDSAVYLCASSDGILRNYGYTFGSGTRLTVV.